The next 9 T cell receptor beta chains were all read from a single sample in a study of cytotoxic CD8 clonotypes in ibrutinib-treated CLL. This table comes from immunoSEQ multiplex PCR, and its TCRdb copy is limited to in-frame clones, with some not included. The sample has 55,000 to 85,000 clones, over 75% seen once; the top ten hold 3.1%. The sample was PBMCs, taken after 12 months of ibrutinib treatment. These receptors originate from a human donor with chronic lymphocytic leukemia.

The chain links TRBV5-1 to TRBJ2-3, with D perhaps being TRBD1 or TRBD2 (5 bases each). V lost 0 bases to trimming and J lost 5 bases, with 13 bases between them. The length of the CDR3 is 15 residues. Looked up from germline, CDR1 is SGHRS and CDR2 is YFSETQ. The CDR3, as DNA: TGCGCCAGCAGCTTGGGCGATAGGGGAGTAGATACGCAGTATTTT. Its translation: CASSLGDRGVDTQYF.

The rearrangement joins TRBV2 to TRBJ1-1; D not certain. This CDR3 has 13 residues. The germline V gene has CDR1 SNHLY and CDR2 FYNNEI. The V gene lost 6 bases and the J gene lost 7 bases, with 15 bases spanning the gap. The CDR3 loop reads CASRRTYEGEAFF. CDR3 sequence (DNA): TGTGCCAGCAGAAGGACCTACGAGGGTGAAGCTTTCTTT.

V is TRBV7-2 and J is TRBJ2-1; 8 bases agree with TRBD2. Losses at the gene ends were 5 bases for V and 9 bases for J; bases not matched to a gene: 3. CDR1 and CDR2 (germline): SGHTA, FQGNSA. The CDR3 loop spans 12 amino acids. CDR3 sequence reads: CASSKLAAEQFF. CDR3 in DNA: TGTGCCAGCAGCAAACTAGCGGCTGAGCAGTTCTTC.

There are a few counts of this clone. Written as DNA, the CDR3 is TGTGCCAGCTCACCAGGGACAGGGGGCAGAGAGACCCAGTACTTC. As protein: CASSPGTGGRETQYF. J is TRBJ2-5 and V is TRBV18; 12 nucleotides line up with TRBD1. The germline gives CDR1 KGHSH, CDR2 LQKENI. V lost 2 bases, J lost 4 bases, and 2 bases stayed unmatched. CDR3 length equals 15 residues.

DNA for the CDR3: TGTGCCAGCTCACCCTCTGGCGAACAGGAGCCCAAGTACTTC. Encoded protein: CASSPSGEQEPKYF. The chain combines TRBV18 with TRBJ2-5, with D tentatively TRBD1 (5 bases). The germline gives CDR1 KGHSH, CDR2 LQKENI. With 3 bases removed from V and 12 bases from J, the gap between germline ends came to 20 bases. This CDR3 has 14 residues.

The CDR3 region has the DNA TGTGCCAGCAGCCCGGAAGGGACTGCTAACTATGGCTACACCTTC. Protein product: CASSPEGTANYGYTF. The rearrangement uses TRBV9 and TRBJ1-2; D perhaps matches TRBD1 (5 bases). CDR3 size: 15 residues. Per germline, CDR1 SGDLS and CDR2 YYNGEE. With 4 bases removed from V and 0 bases from J, the gap between germline ends came to 13 bases. The full variable domain, completed using reference TRBV9 and TRBJ1-2, is DSGVTQTPKHLITATGQRVTLRCSPRSGDLSVYWYQQSLDQGLQFLIQYYNGEERAKGNILERFSAQQFPDLHSELNLSSLELGDSALYFCASSPEGTANYGYTFGSGTRLTVV.

The J gene is TRBJ2-7, the V gene TRBV15; maybe TRBD2 (5 bases). V lost 0 bases to trimming and J lost 4 bases, with 10 bases between them. The CDR3 consists of 14 residues. Germline V lookup: CDR1 LNHNV, CDR2 YYDKDF (reference sequence). The CDR3 here is CATSRDPGRYEQYF. The CDR3 DNA reads as TGTGCCACCAGCAGAGATCCGGGAAGGTACGAGCAGTACTTC.

This sequence joins TRBV5-1 and TRBJ2-5; D unclear. Germline assignment: CDR1 SGHRS and CDR2 YFSETQ. V was clipped by 0 bases and J by 3 bases, with 15 bases between them. This CDR3 spans 16 amino acids. The CDR3 DNA sequence: TGCGCCAGCAGCTTGGTAGTTTTGGCTGCGGAAGAGACCCAGTACTTC. It codes for CASSLVVLAAEETQYF.

This chain links TRBV6-5 with TRBJ1-2; D unresolved. The CDR3 loop spans 11 amino acids. Looked up from germline, CDR1 is MNHEY and CDR2 is SVGAGI. V lost 3 bases and J lost 7, with 6 bases in between. CDR3: CASSYLLGYTF. The CDR3 nucleotides read TGTGCCAGCAGTTATCTCCTTGGCTACACCTTC.